This is a list of T cell receptor beta chains from one sample in a study of blood T cell repertoires in COVID-19. TCRdb keeps only in-frame clones here, not all; method: immunoSEQ multiplex PCR. The sample carries a few hundred thousand clones, 80% to 90% recorded once. Material: PBMCs or T cells enriched from blood (not recorded which). The receptors were sampled from a man under 40 who had recovered from COVID-19. Each CDR3 is given with its conserved first and last residue. D genes are given only for firm matches. Some rows mark clone size as missing; the rest say once, few, many or name a class of expanded clone.

CDR3 DNA: TGTGCCAGCAGCCCCCGCCCCGGGAATACAGGCACAGATACGCAGTATTTT
CDR3 protein: CASSPRPGNTGTDTQYF
J gene: TRBJ2-3
D gene: NA
clone size: NA
V gene: TRBV11-2

CDR3 DNA: TGTGCCAGCAGCGGATCCGGGACAGGGATCCATGGCTACACCTTC
CDR3 protein: CASSGSGTGIHGYTF
J gene: TRBJ1-2
D gene: TRBD1
clone size: NA
V gene: TRBV9

CDR3 DNA: TGTGCCAGTAGTAGGAGGGACCGTTATAATTCACCCCTCCACTTT
CDR3 protein: CASSRRDRYNSPLHF
J gene: TRBJ1-6
D gene: NA
clone size: NA
V gene: TRBV19

CDR3 DNA: TGCAGTGCTAGTCGAACCAAGGGGGATGAAGCTTTCTTT
CDR3 protein: CSASRTKGDEAFF
J gene: TRBJ1-1
D gene: NA
clone size: NA
V gene: TRBV20-1

CDR3 DNA: TGTGCCAGCAGTGATTACAGGGACTATGGCTACACCTTC
CDR3 protein: CASSDYRDYGYTF
J gene: TRBJ1-2
D gene: NA
clone size: NA
V gene: TRBV25-1

CDR3 DNA: TGTGCCAGCACCCTATCTATAGTTGAGCAGTTCTTC
CDR3 protein: CASTLSIVEQFF
J gene: TRBJ2-1
D gene: NA
clone size: NA
V gene: TRBV7-9

CDR3 DNA: TGTGCCAGCAGCCGCGCGGTAGCGGGGAACACAGATACGCAGTATTTT
CDR3 protein: CASSRAVAGNTDTQYF
J gene: TRBJ2-3
D gene: TRBD2
clone size: few
V gene: TRBV7-9

CDR3 DNA: TGTGCCAGCAGCTTAATTCTCCAGGAGGACTATGGCTACACCTTC
CDR3 protein: CASSLILQEDYGYTF
J gene: TRBJ1-2
D gene: NA
clone size: NA
V gene: TRBV11-2

CDR3 DNA: TGCGCCAGCAGCCAAGAGACAGGATCGTTCGAAAAACTGTTTTTT
CDR3 protein: CASSQETGSFEKLFF
J gene: TRBJ1-4
D gene: NA
clone size: once
V gene: TRBV4-1

CDR3 DNA: TGTGCCAGCAGCTCAACAAGAGGACAGGGGGCTGGCACTGAAGCTTTCTTT
CDR3 protein: CASSSTRGQGAGTEAFF
J gene: TRBJ1-1
D gene: TRBD1
clone size: NA
V gene: TRBV7-2

CDR3 DNA: TGCGCCAGCGGCGGGACAGGGGAGAGTGAGCAGTACTTC
CDR3 protein: CASGGTGESEQYF
J gene: TRBJ2-7
D gene: TRBD1
clone size: NA
V gene: TRBV5-1

CDR3 DNA: TGTGCCACCAGTGATTTGTCAGCAGGGGTGGATGGCTACACCTTC
CDR3 protein: CATSDLSAGVDGYTF
J gene: TRBJ1-2
D gene: NA
clone size: NA
V gene: TRBV24-1

CDR3 DNA: TGTGCCAGCAGCTTATTGGGGGAGGGCCCAAATGAAAAACTGTTTTTT
CDR3 protein: CASSLLGEGPNEKLFF
J gene: TRBJ1-4
D gene: NA
clone size: NA
V gene: TRBV7-9

CDR3 DNA: TGTGCCAGCAGGGGACTAGCGGGGGTACTCTCCCAGTACTTC
CDR3 protein: CASRGLAGVLSQYF
J gene: TRBJ2-5
D gene: TRBD2
clone size: NA
V gene: TRBV2

CDR3 DNA: TGTGCCAGCAGCAGCTCCGGGACAGATTCCTGCAATCAGCCCCAGCATTTT
CDR3 protein: CASSSSGTDSCNQPQHF
J gene: TRBJ1-5
D gene: NA
clone size: NA
V gene: TRBV21-1

CDR3 DNA: TGTGCCAGCTCACCGAAATGGGCAGGGGAGTCCTACGAGCAGTACTTC
CDR3 protein: CASSPKWAGESYEQYF
J gene: TRBJ2-7
D gene: NA
clone size: NA
V gene: TRBV18

CDR3 DNA: TGTGCCAGCAGCTTCGGAACAGCCCCTAACTATGGCTACACCTTC
CDR3 protein: CASSFGTAPNYGYTF
J gene: TRBJ1-2
D gene: NA
clone size: NA
V gene: TRBV13